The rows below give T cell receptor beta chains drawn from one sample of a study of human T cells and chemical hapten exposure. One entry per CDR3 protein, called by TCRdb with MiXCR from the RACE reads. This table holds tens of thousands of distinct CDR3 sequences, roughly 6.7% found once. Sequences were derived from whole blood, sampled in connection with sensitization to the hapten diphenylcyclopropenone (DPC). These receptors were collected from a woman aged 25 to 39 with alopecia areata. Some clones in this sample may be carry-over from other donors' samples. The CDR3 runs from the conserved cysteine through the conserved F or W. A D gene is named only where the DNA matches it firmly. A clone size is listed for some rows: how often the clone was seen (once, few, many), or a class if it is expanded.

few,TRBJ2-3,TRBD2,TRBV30,CAWSVYLTSVRGDTQYF,TGTGCCTGGAGTGTATATCTCACTAGCGTGAGGGGAGATACGCAGTATTTT
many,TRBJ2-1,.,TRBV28,CASSTPHLGRKAWEQFF,TGTGCCAGCAGTACGCCCCACCTGGGCAGGAAGGCGTGGGAGCAGTTCTTC
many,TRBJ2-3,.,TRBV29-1,CSVDIFTEDTQYF,TGCAGCGTTGACATCTTCACGGAGGATACGCAGTATTTT
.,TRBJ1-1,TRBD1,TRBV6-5,CASSYSGQGRAEAFF,TGTGCCAGCAGTTACTCGGGACAGGGGCGGGCTGAAGCTTTCTTT
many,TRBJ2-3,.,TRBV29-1,CSVEDLREMGDTQYF,TGCAGCGTTGAAGATCTTAGGGAGATGGGCGATACGCAGTATTTT
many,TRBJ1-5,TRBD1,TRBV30,CAWSETGAVFRVSSNQPQHF,TGTGCCTGGAGTGAAACAGGGGCCGTCTTCCGCGTAAGTAGCAATCAGCCCCAGCATTTT
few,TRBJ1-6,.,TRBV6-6,CASSYVPNSPLHF,TGTGCCAGCAGTTACGTTCCGAATTCACCCCTCCACTTT
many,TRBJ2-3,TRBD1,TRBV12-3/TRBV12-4,CASSFRGFGTDTQYF,TGTGCCAGCAGTTTCAGGGGGTTCGGCACAGATACGCAGTATTTT
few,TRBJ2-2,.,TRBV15,CATSTLGGGELFF,TGTGCCACCAGCACCTTAGGCGGGGGGGAGCTGTTTTTT
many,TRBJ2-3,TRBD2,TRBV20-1,CSARESGGWADTQYF,TGCAGTGCTAGAGAGAGCGGGGGGTGGGCAGATACGCAGTATTTT
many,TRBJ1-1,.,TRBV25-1,CASSDSQQLATEAFF,TGTGCCAGCAGCGACTCTCAACAGCTGGCCACTGAAGCTTTCTTT
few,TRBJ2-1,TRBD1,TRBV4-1,CASSQWWTGDDEQFF,TGCGCCAGCAGCCAATGGTGGACAGGGGACGATGAGCAGTTCTTC
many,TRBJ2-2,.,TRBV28,CASSSGPGEENTGELFF,TGTGCCAGCAGTTCAGGGCCCGGGGAGGAGAACACCGGGGAGCTGTTTTTT
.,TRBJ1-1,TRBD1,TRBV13,CASSSGQGHTEAFF,TGTGCCAGCAGCTCGGGACAGGGCCACACTGAAGCTTTCTTT
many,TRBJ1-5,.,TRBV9,CASSASPGADQPQHF,TGTGCCAGCAGCGCATCCCCAGGGGCGGATCAGCCCCAGCATTTT
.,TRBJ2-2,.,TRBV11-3,CASSPGQNTGELFF,TGTGCCAGCAGCCCGGGACAGAACACCGGGGAGCTGTTTTTT
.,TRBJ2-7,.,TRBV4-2,CASSQDPTGSYEQYF,TGTGCCAGCAGCCAAGATCCGACAGGCTCCTACGAGCAGTACTTC
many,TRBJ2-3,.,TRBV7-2,CASSPRPPDDTQYF,TGTGCCAGCAGCCCCAGACCCCCTGACGATACGCAGTATTTT
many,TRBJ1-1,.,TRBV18,CASSPSQTGTSNTEAFF,TGTGCCAGCTCACCAAGTCAAACTGGGACATCGAACACTGAAGCTTTCTTT
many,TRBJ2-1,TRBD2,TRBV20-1,CSATGGSREFF,TGCAGTGCTACGGGGGGGTCGAGGGAGTTCTTC
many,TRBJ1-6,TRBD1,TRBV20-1,CSARNRGYNSPLHF,TGCAGTGCTAGGAACAGGGGCTATAATTCACCCCTCCACTTT
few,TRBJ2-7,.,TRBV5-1,CASSPDVGSGAYEQYF,TGCGCCAGCAGCCCTGATGTTGGTTCAGGCGCCTACGAGCAGTACTTC
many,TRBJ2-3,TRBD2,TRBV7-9,CASSLSSGGHTDTQYF,TGTGCCAGCAGCCTAAGTAGCGGGGGCCACACAGATACGCAGTATTTT
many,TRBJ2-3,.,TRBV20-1,CSARGGRASTDTQYF,TGCAGTGCTAGAGGGGGCCGGGCCAGCACAGATACGCAGTATTTT
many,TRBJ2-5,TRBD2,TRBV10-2,CASRGLAGEETQYF,TGCGCCAGCAGAGGACTAGCGGGGGAAGAGACCCAGTACTTC
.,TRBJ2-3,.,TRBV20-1,CSGVGGTANTDTQYF,TGCAGTGGGGTAGGAGGGACAGCTAACACAGATACGCAGTATTTT
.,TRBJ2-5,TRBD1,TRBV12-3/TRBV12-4,CASSFWGQSGETQYF,TGTGCCAGCAGTTTTTGGGGACAGTCAGGAGAGACCCAGTACTTC
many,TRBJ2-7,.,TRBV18,CASSPPVRKEQYF,TGTGCCAGCTCACCACCGGTGAGGAAGGAGCAGTACTTC
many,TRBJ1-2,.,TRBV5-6,CASSWLQGLEGYTF,TGTGCCAGCAGCTGGTTACAGGGTCTTGAGGGCTACACCTTC
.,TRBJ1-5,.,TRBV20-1,CSAGAGGNSNQPQHF,TGCAGTGCCGGAGCGGGGGGGAATAGCAATCAGCCCCAGCATTTT
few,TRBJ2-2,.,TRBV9,CASSVVAGHTGELFF,TGTGCCAGCAGCGTAGTGGCCGGACACACCGGGGAGCTGTTTTTT
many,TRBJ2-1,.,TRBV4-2,CASSQGQDAYNEQFF,TGTGCCAGCAGCCAAGGACAGGATGCCTACAATGAGCAGTTCTTC
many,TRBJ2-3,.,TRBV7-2,CASSFPEPDTQYF,TGTGCCAGCAGCTTTCCCGAACCAGATACGCAGTATTTT
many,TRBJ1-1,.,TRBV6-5,CASSSYRVENTEAFF,TGTGCCAGCAGTTCCTACAGGGTAGAGAACACTGAAGCTTTCTTT
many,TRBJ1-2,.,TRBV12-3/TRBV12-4,CASSSVEGLNGYTF,TGTGCCAGCAGTTCAGTGGAGGGGTTGAATGGCTACACCTTC
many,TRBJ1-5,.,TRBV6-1,CASSEWSGNQPQHF,TGTGCCAGCAGTGAATGGTCAGGGAATCAGCCCCAGCATTTT
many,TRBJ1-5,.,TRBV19,CASSREGPQHF,TGTGCCAGTAGTAGAGAAGGGCCCCAGCATTTT
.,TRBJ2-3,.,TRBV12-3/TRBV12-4,CASKVFVTDTQYF,TGTGCCAGCAAAGTTTTCGTCACAGATACGCAGTATTTT
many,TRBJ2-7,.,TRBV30,CAWRGEYYEQYF,TGTGCCTGGAGGGGGGAATACTACGAGCAGTACTTC
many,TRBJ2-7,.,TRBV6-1,CASSGQLSAYEQYF,TGTGCCAGCAGTGGACAGTTGTCTGCCTACGAGCAGTACTTC
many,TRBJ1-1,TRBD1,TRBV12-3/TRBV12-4,CASSSQGGTEAFF,TGTGCCAGCAGTTCCCAGGGGGGCACTGAAGCTTTCTTT